This entry concerns a single TCR beta chain. This clonotype was recorded a few times. The clone's antigen remains unknown. No much larger clonotype is one base removed from it; base qualities were not supplied. A patient counted as having stable Graves' hyperthyroidism if no progression to ophthalmopathy occurred over 18 months of follow-up. The hyperthyroidism patients were between 18 and 65 years old and newly diagnosed, with a disease duration of less than 2 months. Patients with uncontrolled infections, other autoimmune diseases, pregnancy or lactation were excluded. Diagnoses were established on the basis of clinical symptoms, serum thyroxine and TRAb, thyroid ultrasound, and orbital computed tomography. Total RNA was extracted using Trizol reagent, and RNA quality was assessed on an Agilent 2100 Bioanalyzer. This sample is drawn from a study of T cells in Graves' hyperthyroidism and ophthalmopathy (dated by TCRdb to about 2019). Background for the entire study: To identify TCR V-J signatures that set the groups apart, the researchers used a discovery cohort of 100 patients, made up of around 42 with Graves' ophthalmopathy and 57 with stable Graves' hyperthyroidism. For training and testing, the 95 to 100 patients in the discovery cohort were randomly divided in a 7:3 ratio. An independent validation cohort of around 20 hyperthyroidism patients and 15 or so patients who later progressed to ophthalmopathy tested prospective prediction of ophthalmopathy. In addition, the study compared T-cell repertoires in thyroid tissue and in blood from roughly six Graves' hyperthyroidism patients. TCR Vbeta CDR3 sequencing of 120 to 150 peripheral blood samples (about 45 ophthalmopathy, roughly 74 hyperthyroidism and 17 progressor patients) is reported in the paper. Once sampling was done, hyperthyroidism patients were given methimazole at a starting dose of 30 mg daily, whereas ophthalmopathy patients were given high-dose intravenous methylprednisolone. Overall study outcomes, separate from this receptor: A 13 V-J signature model separated ophthalmopathy from stable hyperthyroidism, with approximately 87% sensitivity and about 81% specificity in cross-validation and 80%/75% in testing. In validation, progression to ophthalmopathy was predicted by the model with nearly 71% sensitivity and roughly 72% specificity, a median of roughly 6 months before onset. Sample size was not statistically predetermined, and investigators were not blinded to group allocation. Most expanded thyroid clonotypes (frequency above 0.001) were also detected in blood, suggesting blood repertoires may reflect thyroid immune responses.

The CDR3, from cysteine to phenylalanine, totals 16 residues. The sequence is cut down to CDR3 DNA, 48 bases in frame from base 1. The germline V gene encodes CDR1 SEHNR and CDR2 FQNEAQ (reference sequence). The germline ends are 19 bases apart after V is trimmed by 4 bases and J by 4 bases. Amplification of TCR beta CDR3 regions was carried out from RNA transcripts. The TCR CDR3 was subjected to a first round of RT-PCR using the HTBI primer set and the Qiagen OneStep RT-PCR kit. A second multiplex PCR round built the libraries, followed by size selection and purification. Libraries were sequenced paired-end with 100 bp reads on an Illumina HiSeq2000. The published analysis was carried out like this. SOAPnuke was used to process the raw data, with reads discarded if the reads contained adapters or uncalled bases, had a mean Phred below 15, or lacked an exact constant-primer or identifier match. COPE v1.2.5 was used to merge the high-quality paired reads, and each unique nucleotide sequence was defined as a clonotype. MiTCR v1.1 was used to align clonotypes to the IMGT TRBV, TRBD and TRBJ reference segments. Only V-J combinations with frequency above 0.0001, covering approximately 99% of repertoires, were analysed. The TCS score was defined as F50 (clonal expansion) divided by E x V (chaos), with BLOSUM62-based TCRdist calculated between CDR3 peptides within each V-J. Welch's t-statistics and random forest reduced approximately 520 V-J features to 13, which were used in a naive Bayes classifier (R e1071). TCRdb redid the processing of the public reads, applying fastp at Q25 and MiXCR, and retained in-frame beta chains. Rows with one shared CDR3 protein collapse into an entry with the most common genes and DNA. V and J calls and clone size were set by TCRdb, not the authors. A total of about 560,000 distinct CDR3 sequences appear in this sample, about half of them only once. About 7.8% of the sample belongs to the ten largest clones.

This chain joins TRBV7-9 to TRBJ2-5; the D gene assignment is ambiguous. Input material: peripheral blood or thyroid tissue (not recorded which). This sequence originates from a woman aged 18 to 35 with Graves' hyperthyroidism. Donor details come from another sample of the same person, matched by shared clones. The CDR3 protein is CASSSLLGRDGETQYF. The sequence in DNA is TGTGCCAGCAGCTCCTTGCTCGGACGTGATGGAGAGACCCAGTACTTC.